Below are 3 T cell receptor beta chains sequenced from a single sample in a study of response to subunit inactivated influenza vaccine (dated by TCRdb to 2016 to 2019). Receptor amplification or capture employed RT-PCR. Sequencing used an Illumina HiSeq 2500. TCRdb handled the public reads itself, with Q25 trimming in fastp and clone calling in MiXCR, and kept productive beta chains. All rows with the same CDR3 protein become a single entry with the most common DNA and genes. This sample has hundreds of thousands of distinct CDR3 sequences in its table, and around 14% of those were observed once. Jointly, the top ten make up 5.5% to 7% of the sample. The material sequenced was PBMCs from blood, taken less than 15 days before vaccination. The receptor set was obtained from a man over 45 who received an inactivated influenza vaccine. Donor details come from another sample of the same person, matched by shared clones.

This rearrangement joins TRBV5-1 to TRBJ2-6; the D is unclear. From germline, CDR1 is SGHRS and CDR2 YFSETQ. The V end was cut by 3 bases, the J end by 2 bases, with 12 bases between. The CDR3 spans 16 residues. The CDR3 DNA reads TGCGCCAGCAGCTCCCCGGACCCCCCTGGGGCCAACGTCCTGACTTTC. This translates into CASSSPDPPGANVLTF.

To note about this clonotype: This may arise from a read error, as a much more abundant clone is one base away. J is TRBJ2-3 and V is TRBV9; 8 bases are shared with TRBD1. The CDR3 extends over 15 amino acids. The V gene's germline CDR1 is SGDLS and CDR2 YYNGEE. The CDR3 DNA reads TGTGCCAGCGGCGTAGAGCCAGGGGGCAAAGATACGCAGTATTTT. It specifies CASGVEPGGKDTQYF.

This clonotype was seen at least ten times. This chain links TRBV6-5 with TRBJ1-6, with no clear D. V was cut by 4 bases and J by 3 bases, with 10 bases left in between. The CDR3 is 15 amino acids. The germline gives CDR1 MNHEY, CDR2 SVGAGI. DNA of the CDR3: TGTGCCAGCAGTTCTATGTCCCTCTATAATTCACCCCTCCACTTT. Its translation is CASSSMSLYNSPLHF.